This T cell receptor (beta chain) was observed in a study of blood T cell repertoires in COVID-19. Whole-study context: The United States, Italy and Spain were the sources of the acute and convalescent COVID-19 samples. Sources were T cells, B-cell-depleted T cells, or PBMCs; the material itself was cDNA or gDNA.

This CDR3 comprises 15 residues. V shed 6 bases and J 8 bases; nucleotides not matched to a gene: 8. Per the germline V gene, CDR1 is MNHEY and CDR2 is SVGAGI. In the study's own analysis: Nucleated cell counts were estimated from reference gene primer amplification. Assay used: immunoSEQ multiplex PCR; TCRdb lists only in-frame clones, some missing. The D gene and trimming were derived from the DNA, and the V and J assignments and clone size from that table. The sample holds about 160,000 clones, 65% to 85% seen once. This clone appeared once. This receptor was obtained from a man aged 60 to 69 with active or convalescent COVID-19. Material: peripheral blood. V and J are TRBV6-5 and TRBJ2-1; 12 bases are a match to TRBD1. The CDR3 spells CASRPGTGGVDEQFF. The CDR3, as DNA: TGTGCCAGCAGGCCCGGGACAGGGGGCGTTGATGAGCAGTTCTTC.